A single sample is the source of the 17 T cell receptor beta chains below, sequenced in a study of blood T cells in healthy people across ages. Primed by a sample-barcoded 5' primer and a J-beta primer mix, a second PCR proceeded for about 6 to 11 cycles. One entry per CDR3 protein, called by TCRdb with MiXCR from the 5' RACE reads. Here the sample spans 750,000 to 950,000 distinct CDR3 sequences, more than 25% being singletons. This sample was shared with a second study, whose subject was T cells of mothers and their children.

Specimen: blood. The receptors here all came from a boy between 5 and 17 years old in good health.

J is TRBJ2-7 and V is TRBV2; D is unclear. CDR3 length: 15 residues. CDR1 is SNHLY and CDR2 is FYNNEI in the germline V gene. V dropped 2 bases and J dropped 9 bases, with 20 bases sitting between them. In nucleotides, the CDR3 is TGTGCCAGCAGTGAATCGAAGGCGGACCCGACGGGGCAGTACTTC. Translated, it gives CASSESKADPTGQYF.

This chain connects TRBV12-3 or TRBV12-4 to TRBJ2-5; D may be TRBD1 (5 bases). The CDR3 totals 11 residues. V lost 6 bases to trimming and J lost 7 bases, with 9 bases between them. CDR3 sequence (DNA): TGTGCCAGCAGGGGGCTCGCGACCCAGTACTTC. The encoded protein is CASRGLATQYF.

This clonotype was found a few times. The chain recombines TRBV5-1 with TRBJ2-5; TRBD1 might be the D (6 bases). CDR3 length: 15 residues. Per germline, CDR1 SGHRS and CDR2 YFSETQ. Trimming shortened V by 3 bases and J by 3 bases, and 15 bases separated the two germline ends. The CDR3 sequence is CASSSQGRPEETQYF. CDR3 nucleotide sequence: TGCGCCAGCAGCTCCCAGGGGAGACCCGAAGAGACCCAGTACTTC.

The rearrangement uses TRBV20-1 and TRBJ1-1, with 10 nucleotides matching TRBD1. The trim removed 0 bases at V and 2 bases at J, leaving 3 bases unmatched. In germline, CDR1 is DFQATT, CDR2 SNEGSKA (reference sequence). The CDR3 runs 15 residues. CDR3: CSARDGTGVNTEAFF. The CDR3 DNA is TGCAGTGCTAGAGATGGGACAGGGGTCAACACTGAAGCTTTCTTT.

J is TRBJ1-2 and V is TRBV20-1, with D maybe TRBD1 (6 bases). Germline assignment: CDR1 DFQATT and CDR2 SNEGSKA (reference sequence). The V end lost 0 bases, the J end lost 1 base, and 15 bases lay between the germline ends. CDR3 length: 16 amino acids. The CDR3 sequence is CSARDGGAGINYGYTF. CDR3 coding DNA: TGCAGTGCTAGAGATGGGGGCGCGGGGATTAACTATGGCTACACCTTC.

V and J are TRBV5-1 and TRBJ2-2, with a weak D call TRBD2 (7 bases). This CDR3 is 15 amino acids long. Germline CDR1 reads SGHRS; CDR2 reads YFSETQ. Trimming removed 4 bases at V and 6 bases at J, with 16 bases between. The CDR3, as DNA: TGCGCCAGCAGCGAGCGGCAAGGGGGGGCCGGGGAGCTGTTTTTT. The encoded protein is CASSERQGGAGELFF.

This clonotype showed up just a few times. The CDR3 DNA reads TGTGCCAGCAGTCCCGGGACAGGGAGTGGAAACACCATATATTTT. It translates to CASSPGTGSGNTIYF. The rearrangement joins TRBV2 to TRBJ1-3, with 9 bases aligning to TRBD1. There are 15 residues in the CDR3. The J segment lost 3 bases and the V segment lost 5 bases, leaving 5 bases of the junction unmatched. Germline CDR1 and CDR2: SNHLY and FYNNEI. Full variable domain (missing parts from reference TRBV2 and TRBJ1-3): EPEVTQTPSHQVTQMGQEVILRCVPISNHLYFYWYRQILGQKVEFLVSFYNNEISEKSEIFDDQFSVERPDGSNFTLKIRSTKLEDSAMYFCASSPGTGSGNTIYFGEGSWLTVV.

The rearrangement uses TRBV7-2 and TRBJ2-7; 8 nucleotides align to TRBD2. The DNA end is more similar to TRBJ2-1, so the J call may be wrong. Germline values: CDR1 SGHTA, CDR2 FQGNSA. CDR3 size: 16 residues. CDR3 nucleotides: TGTGCCAGCATCGGGGGGGGGACTACCCTATTCAATGAGCAGTTCTTC. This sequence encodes CASIGGGTTLFNEQFF.

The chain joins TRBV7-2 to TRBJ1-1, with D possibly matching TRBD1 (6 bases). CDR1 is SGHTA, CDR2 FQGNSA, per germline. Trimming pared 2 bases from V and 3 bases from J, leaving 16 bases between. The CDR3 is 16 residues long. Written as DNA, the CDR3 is TGTGCCAGCAGCTTAAGGGGACTTACAGGGCACACTGAAGCTTTCTTT. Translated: CASSLRGLTGHTEAFF.

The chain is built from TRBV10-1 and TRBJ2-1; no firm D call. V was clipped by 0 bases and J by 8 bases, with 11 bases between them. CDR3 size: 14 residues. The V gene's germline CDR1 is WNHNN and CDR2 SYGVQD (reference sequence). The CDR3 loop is CASSESLEADEQFF. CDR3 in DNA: TGCGCCAGCAGTGAGTCGCTAGAGGCCGATGAGCAGTTCTTC.

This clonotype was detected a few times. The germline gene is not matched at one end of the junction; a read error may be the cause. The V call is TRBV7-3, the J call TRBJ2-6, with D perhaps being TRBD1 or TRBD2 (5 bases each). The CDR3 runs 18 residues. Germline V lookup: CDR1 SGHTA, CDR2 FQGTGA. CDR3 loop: CASSLTSGTASGANVLTF. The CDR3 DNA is TGTGCCAGCAGCTTAACTAGTGGGACCGCCTCTGGGGCCAACGTCCTGACCTTC.

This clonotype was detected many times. The CDR3 DNA reads as TGTGCCAGCAGTCCGCAGGGGTATGGCTACACCTTC. This sequence encodes CASSPQGYGYTF. The chain joins TRBV28 to TRBJ1-2; a weak D match, TRBD1 (6 bases). Germline loops: CDR1 MDHEN, CDR2 SYDVKM. Deletions cut 5 bases from V and 5 bases from J, with 9 bases between. This CDR3 is 12 amino acids long.

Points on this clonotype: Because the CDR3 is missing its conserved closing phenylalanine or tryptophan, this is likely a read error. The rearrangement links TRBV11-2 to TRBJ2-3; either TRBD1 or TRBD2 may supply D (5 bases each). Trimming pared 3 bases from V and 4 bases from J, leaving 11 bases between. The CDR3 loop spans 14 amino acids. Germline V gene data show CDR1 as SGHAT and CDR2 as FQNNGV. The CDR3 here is CASSFRGTADTQYL. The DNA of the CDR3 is TGTGCCAGCAGCTTCCGAGGGACCGCAGATACGCAGTATCTT.

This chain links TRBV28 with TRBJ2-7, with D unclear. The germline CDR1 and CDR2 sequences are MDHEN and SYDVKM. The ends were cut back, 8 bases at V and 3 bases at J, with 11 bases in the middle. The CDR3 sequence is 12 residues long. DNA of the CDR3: TGTGCCAGCTCTCGACCGATCTACGAGCAGTACTTC. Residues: CASSRPIYEQYF.

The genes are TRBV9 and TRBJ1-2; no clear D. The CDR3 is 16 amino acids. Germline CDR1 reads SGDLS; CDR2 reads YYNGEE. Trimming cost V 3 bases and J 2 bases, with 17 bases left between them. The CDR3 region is CASSAFPGFGNYGYTF. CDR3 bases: TGTGCCAGCAGCGCTTTCCCTGGGTTTGGGAACTATGGCTACACCTTC. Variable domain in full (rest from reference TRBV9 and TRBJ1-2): DSGVTQTPKHLITATGQRVTLRCSPRSGDLSVYWYQQSLDQGLQFLIQYYNGEERAKGNILERFSAQQFPDLHSELNLSSLELGDSALYFCASSAFPGFGNYGYTFGSGTRLTVV.

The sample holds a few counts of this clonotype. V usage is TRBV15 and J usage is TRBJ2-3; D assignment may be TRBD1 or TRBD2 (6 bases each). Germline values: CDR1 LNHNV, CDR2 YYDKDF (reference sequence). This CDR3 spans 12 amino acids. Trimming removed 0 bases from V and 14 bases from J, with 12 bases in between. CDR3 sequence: CATSRDRGDRYF. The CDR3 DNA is TGTGCCACCAGCAGAGATAGGGGGGATAGGTATTTT.

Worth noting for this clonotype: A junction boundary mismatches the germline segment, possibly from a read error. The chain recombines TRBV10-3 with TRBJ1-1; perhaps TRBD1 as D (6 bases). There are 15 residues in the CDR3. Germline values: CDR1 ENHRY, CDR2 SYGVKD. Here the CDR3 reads CAIKKGGDENAEAFF. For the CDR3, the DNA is TGTGCCATCAAGAAGGGGGGTGACGAGAACGCTGAAGCTTTCTTT.